The clone carrying this TCR beta chain was counted only a few times. Antigen specificity is unknown. The data derive from a study of identifying expanded T cells in peripheral blood. Study results and caveats: Differentially abundant clones: 0.95 to 1.5 between replicates, 15 to 17 at roughly 15 days, under 25 at four.

TCRdb keeps only in-frame clones here, not all; method: immunoSEQ multiplex PCR. Of approximately 100,000 clones in the sample, roughly 85% are singletons; the top ten hold roughly 15%. This TCR came from a person between 18 and 69 years old in good health. What was sequenced was blood.

CDR3 loop: CASSPGSVQGVYGYTF. The CDR3 bases are TGTGCCAGCAGCCCTGGGTCCGTCCAGGGTGTCTATGGCTACACCTTC. The gene calls are TRBV7-2 and TRBJ1-2, with D tentatively TRBD1 (5 bases). This CDR3 region has 16 residues. V lost 5 bases and J lost 4, with 20 bases in between. CDR1 is SGHTA, CDR2 FQGNSA, per germline.